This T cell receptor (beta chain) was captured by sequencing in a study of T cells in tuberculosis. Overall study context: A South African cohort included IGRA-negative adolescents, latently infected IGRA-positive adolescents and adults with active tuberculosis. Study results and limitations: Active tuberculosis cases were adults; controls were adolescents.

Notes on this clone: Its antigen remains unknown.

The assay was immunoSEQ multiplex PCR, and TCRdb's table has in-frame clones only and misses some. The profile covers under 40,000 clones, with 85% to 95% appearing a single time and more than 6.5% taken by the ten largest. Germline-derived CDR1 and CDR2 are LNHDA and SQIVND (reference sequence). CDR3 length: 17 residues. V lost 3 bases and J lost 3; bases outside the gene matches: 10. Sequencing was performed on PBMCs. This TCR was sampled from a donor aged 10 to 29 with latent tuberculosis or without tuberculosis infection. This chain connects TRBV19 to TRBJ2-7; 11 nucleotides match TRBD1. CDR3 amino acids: CASSIKSSGTGGYEQYF. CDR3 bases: TGTGCCAGTAGTATTAAGTCTTCCGGGACAGGGGGCTACGAGCAGTACTTC.